The 15 T cell receptor beta chains given below trace back to one sample, sequenced in a study of T cell responses to AZD1222 COVID-19 vaccine (TCRdb year 2021). Library construction relied on the immunoSEQ multiplex PCR assay. In its TCRdb copy, this immuneACCESS table keeps in-frame sequences only and misses some clones. Where compared with another copy, unresolved V genes explain less than half of these, and the others have no known cause. The sample table records 150,000 to 200,000 clones; 80% to 95% of these occur just once. The ten largest clones add up to roughly 2.2% of the sample. Read against the paper, the sample's time point label means: baseline before first vaccination. Here the sequenced sample was peripheral blood, taken on day 0 of AZD1222 vaccination. These receptors came from an adult in good health.

This chain links TRBV19 with TRBJ2-2, with 9 bases matching TRBD1. V shed 4 bases, J shed 11 bases, and the junction held 8 bases outside the gene matches. This CDR3 contains 14 residues. Germline loops: CDR1 LNHDA, CDR2 SQIVND (reference sequence). CDR3 amino acids: CASSSGTGLIELFF. CDR3 bases: TGTGCCAGTAGTAGTGGGACAGGGTTGATTGAGCTGTTTTTT.

This chain connects TRBV12-5 to TRBJ2-4; 9 nucleotides align to TRBD2. This CDR3 is built from 13 residues. Germline loops: CDR1 LGHNT, CDR2 FRNRAP. Germline trimming cut 5 bases from V and 9 bases from J; bases unmatched to any gene: 5. The CDR3 DNA is TGTGCTAGTGGTCTAGCGGGGATCCCCATTCAGTACTTC. This encodes CASGLAGIPIQYF.

The chain is built from TRBV5-4 and TRBJ2-4; possibly TRBD2 for D (7 bases). The germline V gene encodes CDR1 SGHNT and CDR2 YYREEE (reference sequence). V lost 3 bases and J 0 bases, leaving 13 bases between the germline ends. The CDR3 covers 16 residues. The DNA of the CDR3 is TGTGCCAGCAGCTCGGCGGGGGCCATAGCCAAAAACATTCAGTACTTC. Translating gives CASSSAGAIAKNIQYF.

The chain recombines TRBV7-9 with TRBJ2-3; no firm D call. Trimming left V 5 bases short and J 12 bases short, with 15 bases between. The germline CDR1 and CDR2 sequences are SEHNR and FQNEAQ (reference sequence). CDR3 size: 12 residues. The CDR3, as DNA: TGTGCCAGCAGCCCAAGCCCCTTATCACAGTATTTT. It translates to CASSPSPLSQYF.

This chain joins TRBV7-8 and TRBJ1-4; D gene uncertain. The CDR3 totals 15 residues. CDR1 is SGHVS, CDR2 FQNEAQ, per germline. Trimming shortened V by 5 bases and J by 0 bases, and 10 bases separated the two germline ends. CDR3 sequence (DNA): TGTGCCAGCAGCGCGAAGGCACCAACTAATGAAAAACTGTTTTTT. As protein: CASSAKAPTNEKLFF.

The CDR3 spells CASSFRRNGYTF. The CDR3 DNA is TGTGCCAGCAGTTTTAGGAGAAATGGCTACACCTTC. This chain uses TRBV12-3 or TRBV12-4 with TRBJ1-2; no reliable D call. Between the trimmed V and J ends, which lost 3 bases and 6 bases, there was a span of 8 bases. The CDR3 has 12 amino acids.

The table lists this clone with a count of one. This CDR3 is also generated by other DNA sequences in the sample. Written as DNA, the CDR3 is TGTGCCAGCAGCCTCGTTGAGGGCAATGAGCAGTTCTTC. It is translated as CASSLVEGNEQFF. V is TRBV7-9 and J is TRBJ2-1, with D maybe TRBD2 (5 bases). This CDR3 is 13 amino acids long. The V end lost 5 bases, the J end lost 6 bases, and 11 bases lay between the germline ends. Germline V gene data show CDR1 as SEHNR and CDR2 as FQNEAQ (reference sequence).

V gene TRBV12-2 combines with J gene TRBJ1-5; the D call in the table, TRBD1, was not verified against the DNA. TRBV12-2 is deemed a pseudogene. CDR3 length: 18 amino acids. CDR3 loop: CASRQGHQGVVGNQPQHF. CDR3 coding DNA: TGTGCAAGTCGCCAGGGACATCAGGGCGTCGTAGGCAATCAGCCCCAGCATTTT.

This chain links TRBV5-1 with TRBJ2-1; no clear D gene. Germline V gene sequence: CDR1 SGHRS, CDR2 YFSETQ. Trimming left V 4 bases short and J 7 bases short, with 18 bases between. The CDR3 is 15 amino acids. This CDR3 is CASSRTAPSLNEQFF. CDR3 bases: TGCGCCAGCAGCCGGACGGCTCCCTCGCTTAATGAGCAGTTCTTC.

The chain carries TRBV28 and TRBJ2-1, with 9 bases lining up with TRBD1. V shed 5 bases, J shed 3 bases, and the junction held 8 bases outside the gene matches. Germline CDR1 is MDHEN and CDR2 is SYDVKM. This CDR3 contains 16 residues. In DNA form, the CDR3 reads TGTGCCAGCAGTCCAGGGACAGGGAAGGTCTACAATGAGCAGTTCTTC. It is translated as CASSPGTGKVYNEQFF.

The chain links TRBV7-9 to TRBJ2-1; 11 nucleotides match TRBD1. V dropped 2 bases and J dropped 6; count of bases not matched to a gene: 3. The CDR3 is made up of 15 amino acids. The V gene's germline CDR1 is SEHNR and CDR2 FQNEAQ (reference sequence). The CDR3 bases are TGTGCCAGCAGCTTATTTGGGACAGGGGGCAATGAGCAGTTCTTC. It specifies CASSLFGTGGNEQFF.

The V call is TRBV20-1, the J call TRBJ1-2; D not certain. The germline V and J ends were trimmed by 3 bases and 5 bases, with 16 bases remaining between them. CDR3 length: 14 residues. From germline, CDR1 is DFQATT and CDR2 SNEGSKA (reference sequence). The CDR3 nucleotides are TGCAGTGCTAGTAAGGATCCGGGCCTTTATGGCTACACCTTC. This gives the protein CSASKDPGLYGYTF.

The chain couples TRBV7-3 to TRBJ2-2; D ambiguous. V lost 2 bases and J 6 bases, leaving 4 bases between the germline ends. In germline, CDR1 is SGHTA, CDR2 FQGTGA. The CDR3 is 12 residues long. Here the CDR3 reads CASSLFSGELFF. Written as DNA, the CDR3 is TGTGCCAGCAGCTTATTTTCCGGGGAGCTGTTTTTT.

This chain uses TRBV7-9 with TRBJ1-1; TRBD1 agrees at 7 bases. Germline CDR1 is SEHNR and CDR2 is FQNEAQ (reference sequence). The CDR3 totals 14 residues. The V gene end was trimmed by 1 base and the J gene end by 4 bases; junction bases not matched to a gene: 3. In nucleotides, the CDR3 is TGTGCCAGCAGCTTAGTGGGGGACAGCACTGAAGCTTTCTTT. It is translated as CASSLVGDSTEAFF.

The V and J genes are TRBV5-1 and TRBJ1-3, with D perhaps matching TRBD1 (6 bases). The CDR3 runs 15 residues. V lost 0 bases and J 4 bases, leaving 11 bases between the germline ends. The germline V gene encodes CDR1 SGHRS and CDR2 YFSETQ. The CDR3 DNA is TGCGCCAGCAGCTTGGCCACAGGGCGAGGAAACACCATATATTTT. Amino acids: CASSLATGRGNTIYF. The whole variable domain, remainder taken from reference TRBV5-1 and TRBJ1-3, is KAGVTQTPRYLIKTRGQQVTLSCSPISGHRSVSWYQQTPGQGLQFLFEYFSETQRNKGNFPGRFSGRQFSNSRSEMNVSTLELGDSALYLCASSLATGRGNTIYFGEGSWLTVV.